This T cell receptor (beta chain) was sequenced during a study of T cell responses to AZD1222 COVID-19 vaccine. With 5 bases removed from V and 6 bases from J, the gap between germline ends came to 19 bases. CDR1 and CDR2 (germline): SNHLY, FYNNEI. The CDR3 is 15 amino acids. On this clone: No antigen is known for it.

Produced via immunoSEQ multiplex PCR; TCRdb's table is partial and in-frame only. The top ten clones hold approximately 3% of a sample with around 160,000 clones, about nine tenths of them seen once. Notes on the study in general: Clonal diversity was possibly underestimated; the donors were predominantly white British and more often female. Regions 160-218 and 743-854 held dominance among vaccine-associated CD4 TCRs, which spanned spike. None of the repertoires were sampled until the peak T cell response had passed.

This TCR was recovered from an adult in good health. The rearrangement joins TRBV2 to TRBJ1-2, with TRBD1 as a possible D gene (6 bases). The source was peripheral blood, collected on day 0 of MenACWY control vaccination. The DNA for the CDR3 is TGTGCCAGCAGTCTACCGGGAGGCAGGGGTCATGGCTACACCTTC. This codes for CASSLPGGRGHGYTF.